The 21 T cell receptor beta chains below all came from one sample that was sequenced in a study of identical twins. TCRdb independently ran MiXCR on the 5' RACE reads; one entry per CDR3 protein. The sample shows about 890,000 distinct CDR3 sequences, around an eighth of them seen only once. These same data were also listed under a study on yellow fever vaccine responses in identical twins.

The sample was PBMCs. Every receptor here comes from a woman aged 18-29 years in good health.

The V and J genes are TRBV10-3 and TRBJ2-3; 10 positions match TRBD2. The CDR3 contains 15 residues. From germline, CDR1 is ENHRY and CDR2 SYGVKD. V lost 6 bases, J lost 4 bases, and 7 bases stayed unmatched. The CDR3 loop reads CAISKRGGWADTQYF. As DNA, the CDR3 is TGTGCCATCAGCAAGCGGGGGGGCTGGGCAGATACGCAGTATTTT.

This clonotype was seen many times. The chain links TRBV10-3 to TRBJ2-1; 8 bases are shared with TRBD1. V shed 4 bases and J 7 bases; nucleotides not matched to a gene: 6. Germline V gene lookup returns CDR1 ENHRY and CDR2 SYGVKD. There are 14 residues in the CDR3. The CDR3 region is CAISAGQGPNEQFF. CDR3 DNA: TGTGCCATCAGTGCAGGACAGGGTCCGAATGAGCAGTTCTTC.

The V and J genes are TRBV10-2 and TRBJ1-2, with TRBD1 identical over 8 bases. The CDR3 is made up of 13 amino acids. The ends lost 8 bases at V and 4 bases at J; junction bases unmatched: 6. The germline gives CDR1 WSHSY, CDR2 SAAADI. The CDR3 region has the DNA TGCGCCAGCCTTTCAGACAGGGGCTATGGCTACACCTTC. This sequence encodes CASLSDRGYGYTF.

The J gene is TRBJ2-5, the V gene TRBV2; D perhaps matches TRBD2 (5 bases). The CDR3 loop spans 14 amino acids. With 3 bases removed from V and 5 bases from J, the gap between germline ends came to 13 bases. Germline assignment: CDR1 SNHLY and CDR2 FYNNEI. The CDR3 region has the DNA TGTGCCAGCAGTGACCTTGCGACGGGGGAGACCCAGTACTTC. It is translated as CASSDLATGETQYF. Variable domain in full (rest from reference TRBV2 and TRBJ2-5): EPEVTQTPSHQVTQMGQEVILRCVPISNHLYFYWYRQILGQKVEFLVSFYNNEISEKSEIFDDQFSVERPDGSNFTLKIRSTKLEDSAMYFCASSDLATGETQYFGPGTRLLVL.

V gene TRBV6-5 combines with J gene TRBJ1-6; D might be TRBD1 (6 bases). Trimming stripped 2 bases from V and 11 bases from J, with 16 bases between. This CDR3 is 15 amino acids long. Germline V CDR1 and CDR2: MNHEY, SVGAGI. CDR3 sequence (DNA): TGTGCCAGCAGTTACCAGGCGGCAGGGGCAACACCCCTCCACTTT. It codes for CASSYQAAGATPLHF.

This clonotype was detected a few times. The chain links TRBV25-1 to TRBJ2-2, with D unclear. Trimming took off 3 bases at V and 0 bases at J, with 11 bases between the two ends. CDR3 size: 16 residues. The germline gives CDR1 MGHDK, CDR2 SYGVNS. CDR3 nucleotide sequence: TGTGCCAGCAGTGAGCCGACGGTCGCGAACACCGGGGAGCTGTTTTTT. It codes for CASSEPTVANTGELFF.

In its sample, this clonotype was seen a few times. Here the CDR3 DNA reads TGCGCCAGCAGCTTGGAGTCATTGATGGACACTGAAGCTTTCTTT. Its translation: CASSLESLMDTEAFF. V gene TRBV5-1 combines with J gene TRBJ1-1; D remains unclear. V was cut by 0 bases and J by 3 bases, with 12 bases left in between. This CDR3 is built from 15 residues. The germline gives CDR1 SGHRS, CDR2 YFSETQ.

This chain joins TRBV11-3 and TRBJ2-2, with D possibly matching TRBD2 (6 bases). The CDR3 totals 12 residues. Germline lookup yields CDR1 SGHNT and CDR2 YENEEA. V lost 8 bases to trimming and J lost 8 bases, with 12 bases between them. The CDR3 is CASEDYAGELFF. The CDR3 DNA reads TGTGCCAGCGAGGACTATGCGGGGGAGCTGTTTTTT.

There are many counts of this clonotype. The V call is TRBV27, the J call TRBJ1-5, with a possible D match to TRBD1 (6 bases). Trimming cost V 1 base and J 5 bases, with 12 bases left between them. The CDR3 length is 15 residues. In germline, CDR1 is MNHEY, CDR2 SMNVEV (reference sequence). CDR3 loop: CASSLWGAIDQPQHF. In DNA, the CDR3 is TGTGCCAGCAGTTTATGGGGGGCGATTGATCAGCCCCAGCATTTT.

J is TRBJ1-2 and V is TRBV6-5, with D unclear. Germline V CDR1 and CDR2: MNHEY, SVGAGI. V was pared by 0 bases and J by 4 bases, with 12 bases between. The CDR3 sequence is 15 residues long. This chain's CDR3 is CASSYSMVGAYGYTF. CDR3 sequence (DNA): TGTGCCAGCAGTTACTCGATGGTGGGCGCCTATGGCTACACCTTC.

This clonotype was picked up a small number of times. This rearrangement joins TRBV5-1 to TRBJ2-3; TRBD2 aligns across 11 bases. Germline V gene lookup returns CDR1 SGHRS and CDR2 YFSETQ. The CDR3 consists of 16 residues. The junction had 6 bases not matched to a gene; V was cut back by 4 bases and J by 2 bases. The DNA of the CDR3 is TGCGCCAGCAGCAGGTCTAGCGGGGGGTCCACAGATACGCAGTATTTT. Its protein is CASSRSSGGSTDTQYF.

V is TRBV7-9 and J is TRBJ2-2, with 9 bases that match TRBD1. After removal of 2 bases from V and 2 bases from J, the junction contained 6 bases not matched to a gene. The CDR3 runs to 17 residues. Looked up from germline, CDR1 is SEHNR and CDR2 is FQNEAQ (reference sequence). The CDR3, as DNA: TGTGCCAGCAGCTTAACAGGGGGCTGGCCAAACACCGGGGAGCTGTTTTTT. Protein sequence: CASSLTGGWPNTGELFF.

This clonotype was counted at least ten times. The chain couples TRBV25-1 to TRBJ1-1, with a possible D match to TRBD1 (5 bases). Germline V CDR1 and CDR2: MGHDK, SYGVNS. The ends were cut back, 3 bases at V and 4 bases at J, with 18 bases in the middle. The CDR3 runs to 16 residues. CDR3 sequence: CASSDSNFGARTEAFF. Written as DNA, the CDR3 is TGTGCCAGCAGTGACTCGAACTTTGGGGCGCGCACTGAAGCTTTCTTT. Full variable domain (missing parts from reference TRBV25-1 and TRBJ1-1): EADIYQTPRYLVIGTGKKITLECSQTMGHDKMYWYQQDPGMELHLIHYSYGVNSTEKGDLSSESTVSRIRTEHFPLTLESARPSHTSQYLCASSDSNFGARTEAFFGQGTRLTVV.

This clonotype was observed a few times. The J gene is TRBJ1-1, the V gene TRBV20-1; D not certain. V lost 3 bases and J lost 0, with 5 bases in between. Germline CDR1 and CDR2: DFQATT and SNEGSKA (reference sequence). The CDR3 sequence is 12 residues long. The chain's CDR3 is CSASSVNTEAFF. The DNA of the CDR3 is TGCAGTGCTAGTTCAGTGAACACTGAAGCTTTCTTT.

This clonotype was detected only a few times. CDR3 nucleotide sequence: TGTGCCAGCAGCTCGAACTCGGACAGGGAAGTAAAAGAGACCCAGTACTTC. It yields the protein CASSSNSDREVKETQYF. The genes are TRBV7-8 and TRBJ2-5; TRBD1 matches at 8 bases. This CDR3 contains 17 residues. V was pared by 4 bases and J by 3 bases, with 13 bases of the junction left unmatched. Looked up from germline, CDR1 is SGHVS and CDR2 is FQNEAQ. Filled out from reference TRBV7-8 and TRBJ2-5, the complete variable domain reads GAGVSQSPRYKVAKRGQDVALRCDPISGHVSLFWYQQALGQGPEFLTYFQNEAQLDKSGLPSDRFFAERPEGSVSTLKIQRTQQEDSAVYLCASSSNSDREVKETQYFGPGTRLLVL.

This clonotype was detected a few times. This CDR3 is CAISEDAGYPPLHF. The CDR3 nucleotides are TGTGCCATCAGTGAAGATGCAGGGTATCCACCCCTCCACTTT. The rearrangement links TRBV10-3 to TRBJ1-6; a possible D gene is TRBD1 (5 bases). The ends were cut back, 3 bases at V and 11 bases at J, with 14 bases in the middle. In germline, CDR1 is ENHRY, CDR2 SYGVKD. The CDR3 covers 14 residues.

This sequence joins TRBV7-6 and TRBJ2-2, with 13 bases lining up with TRBD2. Trimming at V came to 1 base and at J to 3 bases, leaving 11 bases not matched to a gene. CDR1 is SGHVS, CDR2 FNYEAQ, per germline. The CDR3 runs 20 residues. CDR3 sequence reads: CASSLENPGLAGKDTGELFF. DNA of the CDR3: TGTGCCAGCAGCTTAGAGAACCCGGGACTAGCGGGAAAGGACACCGGGGAGCTGTTTTTT. Together with reference TRBV7-6 and TRBJ2-2, the CDR3 gives the full variable domain: GAGVSQSPRYKVTKRGQDVALRCDPISGHVSLYWYRQALGQGPEFLTYFNYEAQQDKSGLPNDRFSAERPEGSISTLTIQRTEQRDSAMYRCASSLENPGLAGKDTGELFFGEGSRLTVL.

The CDR3 loop is CASSLAWSLDGQYV. CDR3 DNA: TGTGCCAGCAGCTTGGCCTGGTCACTAGACGGGCAGTACGTC. V and J are TRBV5-5 and TRBJ2-7; TRBD2 might be the D (5 bases). Trimming removed 0 bases from V and 9 bases from J, with 16 bases in between. The CDR3 runs 14 residues. Germline-derived CDR1 and CDR2 are SGHKS and YYEKEE (reference sequence).

This clonotype has a handful of counts. This chain joins TRBV5-1 and TRBJ1-1; maybe TRBD1 (6 bases). The CDR3 is 14 amino acids. V was cut by 2 bases and J by 1 base, with 9 bases left in between. Germline V gene lookup returns CDR1 SGHRS and CDR2 YFSETQ. DNA of the CDR3: TGCGCCAGCAGCTTCGGACAGTCGAACACTGAAGCTTTCTTT. Translation: CASSFGQSNTEAFF.

In this sample, this clonotype turned up a few times. The genes are TRBV18 and TRBJ2-1, with 9 bases identical to TRBD2. CDR1 and CDR2 from the germline V gene are KGHSH and LQKENI. The CDR3 contains 13 residues. V gave up 3 bases and J gave up 10 bases; unmatched junction bases: 4. In DNA form, the CDR3 reads TGTGCCAGCTCACCCTTACTAGCGGGCGAGCAGTTCTTC. Translating it yields CASSPLLAGEQFF. Based on the CDR3 plus reference TRBV18 and TRBJ2-1, the full variable domain is NAGVMQNPRHLVRRRGQEARLRCSPMKGHSHVYWYRQLPEEGLKFMVYLQKENIIDESGMPKERFSAEFPKEGPSILRIQQVVRGDSAAYFCASSPLLAGEQFFGPGTRLTVL.

This clonotype was recorded many times. CDR3 residues: CASASYWDGEQFF. In DNA, the CDR3 is TGTGCCAGCGCCTCCTATTGGGACGGTGAGCAGTTCTTC. The chain joins TRBV2 to TRBJ2-1, with D possibly being TRBD1 or TRBD2 (5 bases each). The CDR3 totals 13 residues. Germline V gene sequence: CDR1 SNHLY, CDR2 FYNNEI. Trimming left V 8 bases short and J 9 bases short, with 17 bases between.